This T cell receptor beta chain was obtained from a study of blood T cell repertoires in COVID-19. On the study more broadly: Sites in the United States, Italy and Spain provided acute and convalescent COVID-19 samples. PBMCs, B-cell-depleted T cells, or T cells provided the cDNA or gDNA that made up the material.

Deletions cut 5 bases from V and 7 bases from J, with 14 bases between. This CDR3 is built from 13 residues. Germline V lookup: CDR1 MDHEN, CDR2 SYDVKM. As handled by the study authors: Reference gene primer amplification yielded estimated nucleated cell counts. Sequencing used immunoSEQ multiplex PCR; TCRdb keeps in-frame clones, though not all of them. V and J calls and clone size follow that table, whereas D and trimming were derived from the DNA. The sample has 100,000 to 150,000 clones, about 85% seen once. V gene TRBV28 combines with J gene TRBJ1-2; D call uncertain. This clonotype was obtained from a woman of 80 years or more with acute or convalescent COVID-19. The sequencing sample was made of peripheral blood. Here the CDR3 DNA reads TGTGCCAGCAGTGTAGCACAAGCTCGTGGCTACACCTTC. It yields the protein CASSVAQARGYTF.